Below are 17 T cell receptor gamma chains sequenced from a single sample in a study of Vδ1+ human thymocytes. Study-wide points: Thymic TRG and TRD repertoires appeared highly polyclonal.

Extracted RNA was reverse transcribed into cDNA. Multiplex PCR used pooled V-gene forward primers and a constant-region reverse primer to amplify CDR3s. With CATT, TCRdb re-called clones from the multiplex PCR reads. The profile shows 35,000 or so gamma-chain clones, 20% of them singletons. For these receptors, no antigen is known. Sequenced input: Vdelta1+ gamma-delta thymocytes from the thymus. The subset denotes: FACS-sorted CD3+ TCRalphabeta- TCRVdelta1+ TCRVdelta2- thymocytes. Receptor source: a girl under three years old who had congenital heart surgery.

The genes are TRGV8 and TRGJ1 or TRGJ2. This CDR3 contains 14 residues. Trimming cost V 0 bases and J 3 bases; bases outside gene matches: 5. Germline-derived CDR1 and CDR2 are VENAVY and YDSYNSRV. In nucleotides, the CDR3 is TGTGCCACCTGGGATAGGTCCGGTTATTATAAGAAACTCTTT. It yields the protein CATWDRSGYYKKLF.

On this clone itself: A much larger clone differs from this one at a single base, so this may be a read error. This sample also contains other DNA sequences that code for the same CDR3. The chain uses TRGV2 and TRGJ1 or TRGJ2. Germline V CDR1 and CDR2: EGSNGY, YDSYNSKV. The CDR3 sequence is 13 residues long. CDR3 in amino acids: CATWGGGYYKKLF. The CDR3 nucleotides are TGTGCCACCTGGGGCGGGGGTTATTATAAGAAACTCTTT.

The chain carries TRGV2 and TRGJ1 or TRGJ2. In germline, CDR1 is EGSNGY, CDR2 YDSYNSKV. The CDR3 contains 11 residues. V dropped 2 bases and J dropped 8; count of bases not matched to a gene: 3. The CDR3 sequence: CATWDDDKKLF. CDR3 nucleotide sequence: TGTGCCACCTGGGACGACGATAAGAAACTCTTT.

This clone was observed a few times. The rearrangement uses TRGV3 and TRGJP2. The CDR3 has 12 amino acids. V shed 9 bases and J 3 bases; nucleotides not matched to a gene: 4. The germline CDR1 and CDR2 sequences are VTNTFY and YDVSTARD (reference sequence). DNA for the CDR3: TGTGCCACCGAGGGTAGTGATTGGATCAAGACGTTT. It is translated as CATEGSDWIKTF.

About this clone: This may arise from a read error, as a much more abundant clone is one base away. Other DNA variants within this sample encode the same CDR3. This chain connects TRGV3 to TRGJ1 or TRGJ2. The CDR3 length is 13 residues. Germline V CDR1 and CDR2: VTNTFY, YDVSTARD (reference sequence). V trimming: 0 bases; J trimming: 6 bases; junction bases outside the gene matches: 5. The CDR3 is CATWDRPFYKKLF. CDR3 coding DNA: TGTGCCACCTGGGACAGGCCGTTTTATAAGAAACTCTTT.

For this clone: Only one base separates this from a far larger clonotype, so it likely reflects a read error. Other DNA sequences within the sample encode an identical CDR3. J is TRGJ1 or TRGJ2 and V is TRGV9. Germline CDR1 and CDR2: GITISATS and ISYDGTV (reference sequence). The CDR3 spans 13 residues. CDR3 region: CALWEVNYYKKLF. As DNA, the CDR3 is TGTGCCCTGTGGGAGGTGAATTATTATAAGAAACTCTTT.

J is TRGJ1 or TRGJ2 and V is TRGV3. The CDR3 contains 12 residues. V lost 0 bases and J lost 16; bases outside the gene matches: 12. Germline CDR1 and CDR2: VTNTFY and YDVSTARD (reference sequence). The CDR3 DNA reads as TGTGCCACCTGGGACAGGCGAGGTTGGCGTCTCTTT. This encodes CATWDRRGWRLF.

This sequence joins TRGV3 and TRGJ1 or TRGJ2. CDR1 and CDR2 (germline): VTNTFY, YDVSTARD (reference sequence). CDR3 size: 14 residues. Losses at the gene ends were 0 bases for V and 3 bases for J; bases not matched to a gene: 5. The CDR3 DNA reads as TGTGCCACCTGGGACAGGCATGGTTATTATAAGAAACTCTTT. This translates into CATWDRHGYYKKLF.

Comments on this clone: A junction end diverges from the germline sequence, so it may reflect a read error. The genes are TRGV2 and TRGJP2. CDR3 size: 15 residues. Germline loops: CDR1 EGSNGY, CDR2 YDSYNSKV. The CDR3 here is CATRDEPSSDWIKTF. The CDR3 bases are TGTGCCACCCGGGACGAGCCAAGTAGTGATTGGATCAAGACGTTT.

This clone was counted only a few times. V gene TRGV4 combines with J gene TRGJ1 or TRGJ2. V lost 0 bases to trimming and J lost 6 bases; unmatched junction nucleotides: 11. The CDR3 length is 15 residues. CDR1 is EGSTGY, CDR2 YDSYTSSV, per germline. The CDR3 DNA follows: TGTGCCACCTGGGATGGGCGCTTTAGAGGTTATAAGAAACTCTTT. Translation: CATWDGRFRGYKKLF.

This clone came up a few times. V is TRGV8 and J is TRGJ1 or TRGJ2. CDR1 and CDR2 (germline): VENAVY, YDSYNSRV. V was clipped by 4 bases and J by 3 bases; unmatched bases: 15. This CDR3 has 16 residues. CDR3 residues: CATWDPQAPIYYKKLF. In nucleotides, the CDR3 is TGTGCCACCTGGGACCCCCAGGCCCCGATTTATTATAAGAAACTCTTT.

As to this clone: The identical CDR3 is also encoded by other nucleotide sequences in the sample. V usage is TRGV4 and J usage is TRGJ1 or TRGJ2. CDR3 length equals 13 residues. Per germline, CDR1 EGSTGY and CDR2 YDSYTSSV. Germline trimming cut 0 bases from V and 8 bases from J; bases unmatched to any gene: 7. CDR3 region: CATWDGPKNKKLF. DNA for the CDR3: TGTGCCACCTGGGATGGGCCTAAGAATAAGAAACTCTTT.

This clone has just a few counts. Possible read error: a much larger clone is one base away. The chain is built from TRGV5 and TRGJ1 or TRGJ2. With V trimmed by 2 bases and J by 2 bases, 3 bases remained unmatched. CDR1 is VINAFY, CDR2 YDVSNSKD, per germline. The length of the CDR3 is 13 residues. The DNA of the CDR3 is TGTGCCACCTGGGACAAGCATTATTATAAGAAACTCTTT. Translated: CATWDKHYYKKLF.

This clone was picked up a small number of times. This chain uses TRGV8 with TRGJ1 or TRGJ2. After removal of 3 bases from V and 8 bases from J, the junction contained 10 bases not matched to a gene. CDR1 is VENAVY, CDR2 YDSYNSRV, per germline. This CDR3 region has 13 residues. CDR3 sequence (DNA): TGTGCCACCTGGGATTGTGACCGCGATAAGAAACTCTTT. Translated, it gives CATWDCDRDKKLF.

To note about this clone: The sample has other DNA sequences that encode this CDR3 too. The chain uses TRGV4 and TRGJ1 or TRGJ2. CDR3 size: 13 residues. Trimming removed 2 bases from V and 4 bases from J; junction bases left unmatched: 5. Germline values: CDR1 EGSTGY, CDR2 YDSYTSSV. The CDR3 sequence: CATWDAGYYKKLF. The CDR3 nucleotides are TGTGCCACCTGGGATGCCGGATATTATAAGAAACTCTTT.

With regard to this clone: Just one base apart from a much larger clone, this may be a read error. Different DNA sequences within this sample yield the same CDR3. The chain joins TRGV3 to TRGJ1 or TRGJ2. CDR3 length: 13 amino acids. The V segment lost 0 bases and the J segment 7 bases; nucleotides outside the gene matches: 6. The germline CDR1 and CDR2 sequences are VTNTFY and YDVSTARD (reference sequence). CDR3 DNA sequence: TGTGCCACCTGGGACAGGCTTGGCTATAAGAAACTCTTT. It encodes CATWDRLGYKKLF.

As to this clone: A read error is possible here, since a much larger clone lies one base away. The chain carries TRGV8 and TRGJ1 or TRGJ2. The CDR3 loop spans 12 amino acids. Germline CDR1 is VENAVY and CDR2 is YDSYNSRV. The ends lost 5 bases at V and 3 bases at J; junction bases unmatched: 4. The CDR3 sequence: CATWVSYYKKLF. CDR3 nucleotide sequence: TGTGCCACCTGGGTTTCTTATTATAAGAAACTCTTT.